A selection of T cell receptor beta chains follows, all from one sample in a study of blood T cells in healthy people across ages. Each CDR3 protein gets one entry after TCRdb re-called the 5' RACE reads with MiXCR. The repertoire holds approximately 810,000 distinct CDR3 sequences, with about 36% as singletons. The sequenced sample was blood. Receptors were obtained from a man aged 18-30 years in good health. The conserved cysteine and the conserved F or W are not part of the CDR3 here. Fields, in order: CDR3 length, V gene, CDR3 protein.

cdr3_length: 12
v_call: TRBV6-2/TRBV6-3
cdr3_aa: ASSYSPGDETQY

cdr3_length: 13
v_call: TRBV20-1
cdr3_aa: SARAPKRGPYEQY

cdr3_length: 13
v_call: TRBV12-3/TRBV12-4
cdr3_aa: ASRFGGQSTLPLH

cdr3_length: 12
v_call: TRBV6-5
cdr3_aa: ASSYQGENTEAF

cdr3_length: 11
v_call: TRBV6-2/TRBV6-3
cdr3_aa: ASSWALEETQY

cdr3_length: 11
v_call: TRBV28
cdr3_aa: ASNPDSPKTQY

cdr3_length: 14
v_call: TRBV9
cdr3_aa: ASSVSEPRNTGELF

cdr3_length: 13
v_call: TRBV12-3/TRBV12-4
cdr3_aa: ASSFGLSREETQY

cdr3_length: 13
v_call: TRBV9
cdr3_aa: ASSGSGQILGELF

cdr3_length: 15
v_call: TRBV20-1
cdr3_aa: SARVYRTDRFNSPLH

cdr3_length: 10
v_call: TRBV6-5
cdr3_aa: ANSYTTGELF

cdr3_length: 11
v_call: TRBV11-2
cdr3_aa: ASSYERNQPRH

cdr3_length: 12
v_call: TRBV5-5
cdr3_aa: ASSLAKGLDTQY

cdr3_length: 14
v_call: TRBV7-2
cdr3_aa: ASSFTSGGSYNEQF

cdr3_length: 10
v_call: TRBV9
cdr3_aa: ASMGPRNIQY

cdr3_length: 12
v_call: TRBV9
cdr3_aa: ASSVEQGRGEAF

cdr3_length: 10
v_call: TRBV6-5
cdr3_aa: ASSSGRYEQY

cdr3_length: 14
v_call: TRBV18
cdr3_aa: ASSSPGTSSLFEQY

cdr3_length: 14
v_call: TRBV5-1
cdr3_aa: ASSLGGTGGMGEQF

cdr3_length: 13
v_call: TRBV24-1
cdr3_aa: ATLDPTAPYNEQF

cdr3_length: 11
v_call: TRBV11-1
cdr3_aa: ASSSRRENEQF

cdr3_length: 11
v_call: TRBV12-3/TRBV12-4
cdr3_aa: ASSFAGFTEAF

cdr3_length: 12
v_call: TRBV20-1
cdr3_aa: SAQSGTPYNEQF

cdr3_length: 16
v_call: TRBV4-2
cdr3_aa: AGSQDPQRGRSYNEQF

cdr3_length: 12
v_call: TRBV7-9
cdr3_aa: ASSLSQGSDTQY

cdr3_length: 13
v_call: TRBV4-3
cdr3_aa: ASSQDPTVRYGYT

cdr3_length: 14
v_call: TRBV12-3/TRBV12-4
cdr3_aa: ASSQGRTQDGEKLF

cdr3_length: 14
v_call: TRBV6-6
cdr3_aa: ASNDAGAVPYNEQF

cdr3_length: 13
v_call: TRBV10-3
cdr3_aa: AISISGSVSYEQY

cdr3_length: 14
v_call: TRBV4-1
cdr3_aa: ASSQSGLSGTDTQY

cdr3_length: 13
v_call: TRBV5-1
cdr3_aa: ASSLVSGTNEKLF

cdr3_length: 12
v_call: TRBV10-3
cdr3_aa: AASGLDGNQPQH

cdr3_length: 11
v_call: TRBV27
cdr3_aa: ASSWGQRQPQH

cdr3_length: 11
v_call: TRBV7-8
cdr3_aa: ASSLDLSQPQH

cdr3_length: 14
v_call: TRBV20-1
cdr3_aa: SASRPHEGGTDTQY

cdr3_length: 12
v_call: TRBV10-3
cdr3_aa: AIRSGRSYNEQY

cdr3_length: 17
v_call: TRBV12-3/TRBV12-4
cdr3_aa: ASRPPWGLADEGNNEQF

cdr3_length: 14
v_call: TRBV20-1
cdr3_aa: SADGGLLALTDTQY

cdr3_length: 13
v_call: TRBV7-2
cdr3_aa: ASSLQGNKDNEQF

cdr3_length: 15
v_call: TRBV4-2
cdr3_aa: ASSQEGLGGGLNTQY

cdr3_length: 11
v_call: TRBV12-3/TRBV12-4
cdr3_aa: ASRGHTLEKLF

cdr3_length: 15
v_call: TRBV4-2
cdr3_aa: ASSQDRAGDRTDTQY

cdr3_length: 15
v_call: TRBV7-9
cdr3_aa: VSSLESPRFPGNTIY

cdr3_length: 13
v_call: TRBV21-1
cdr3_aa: ASSRGQAEGETQY

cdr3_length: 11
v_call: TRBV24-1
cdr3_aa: ATSDWGGDEQF